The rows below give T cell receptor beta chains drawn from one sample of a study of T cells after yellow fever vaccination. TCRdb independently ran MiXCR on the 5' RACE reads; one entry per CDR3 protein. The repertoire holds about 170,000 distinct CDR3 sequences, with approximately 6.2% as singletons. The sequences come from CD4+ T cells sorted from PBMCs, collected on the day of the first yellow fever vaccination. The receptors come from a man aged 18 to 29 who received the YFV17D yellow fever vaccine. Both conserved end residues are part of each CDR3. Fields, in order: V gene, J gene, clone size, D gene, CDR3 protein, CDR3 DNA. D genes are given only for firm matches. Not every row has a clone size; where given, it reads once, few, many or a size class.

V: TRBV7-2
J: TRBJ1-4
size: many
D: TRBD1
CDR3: CASSYDRVDEKLFF
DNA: TGTGCCAGCAGCTACGACAGGGTAGACGAAAAACTGTTTTTT

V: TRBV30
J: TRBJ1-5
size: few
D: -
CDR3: CAWSRRYSNQPQHF
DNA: TGTGCCTGGAGTAGGCGCTACAGCAATCAGCCCCAGCATTTT

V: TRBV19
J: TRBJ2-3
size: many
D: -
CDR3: CASSKVVRTDTQYF
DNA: TGTGCCAGTAGTAAAGTAGTGCGCACAGATACGCAGTATTTT

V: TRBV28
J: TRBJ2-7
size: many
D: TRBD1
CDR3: CASSLWGTGDHEQYF
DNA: TGTGCCAGCAGTTTATGGGGGACAGGGGACCACGAGCAGTACTTC

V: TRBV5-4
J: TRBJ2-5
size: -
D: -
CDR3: CASSYQWGRETQYF
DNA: TGTGCCAGCAGCTATCAATGGGGCCGGGAGACCCAGTACTTC

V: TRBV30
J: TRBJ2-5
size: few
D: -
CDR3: CAWSVGETQYF
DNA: TGTGCCTGGAGTGTAGGTGAGACCCAGTACTTC

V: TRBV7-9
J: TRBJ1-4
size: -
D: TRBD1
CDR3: CASSDRGRWDEKLFF
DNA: TGTGCCAGCAGCGACAGGGGGCGTTGGGATGAAAAACTGTTTTTT

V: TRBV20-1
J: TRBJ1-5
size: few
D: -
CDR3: CSARESRGLVRQPQHF
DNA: TGCAGTGCTAGAGAATCGCGGGGCTTGGTGCGTCAGCCCCAGCATTTT

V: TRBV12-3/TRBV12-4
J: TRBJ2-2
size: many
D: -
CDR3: CASSFSGSGTGELFF
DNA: TGTGCCAGCAGTTTTTCAGGGTCAGGCACCGGGGAGCTGTTTTTT

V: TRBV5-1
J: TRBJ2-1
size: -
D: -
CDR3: CASSLVGGPYNEQFF
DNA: TGCGCCAGCAGCTTGGTTGGGGGGCCCTACAATGAGCAGTTCTTC

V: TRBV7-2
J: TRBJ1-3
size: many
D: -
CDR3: CASSSRGGSGNTIYF
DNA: TGTGCCAGCAGCTCCCGGGGGGGATCGGGAAACACCATATATTTT

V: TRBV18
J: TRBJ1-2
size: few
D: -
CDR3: CASSPRPGDGYTF
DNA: TGTGCCAGCTCCCCAAGGCCAGGGGATGGCTACACCTTC

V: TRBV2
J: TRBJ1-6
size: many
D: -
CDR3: CASSENNSPLHF
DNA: TGTGCCAGCAGTGAAAATAATTCACCCCTCCACTTT

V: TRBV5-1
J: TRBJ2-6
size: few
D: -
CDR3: CASSLVLGANSGANVLTF
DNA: TGCGCCAGCAGCTTGGTTCTGGGGGCGAACTCTGGGGCCAACGTCCTGACTTTC

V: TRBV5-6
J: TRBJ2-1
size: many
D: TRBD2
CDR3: CASSLREWGGTNEQFF
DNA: TGTGCCAGCAGCTTGAGGGAGTGGGGGGGGACCAATGAGCAGTTCTTC

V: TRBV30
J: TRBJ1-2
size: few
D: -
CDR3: CAWRVTRNGYTF
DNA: TGTGCCTGGAGGGTTACCCGCAATGGCTACACCTTC

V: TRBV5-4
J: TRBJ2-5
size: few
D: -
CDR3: CASSPPLGIQETQYF
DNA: TGTGCCAGCAGCCCTCCCCTAGGGATCCAAGAGACCCAGTACTTC

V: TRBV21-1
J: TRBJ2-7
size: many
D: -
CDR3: CASTRGSRLPSF
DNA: TGTGCCAGCACCAGAGGCAGCAGGCTGCCCTCTTTC

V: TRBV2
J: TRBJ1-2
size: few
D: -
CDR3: CASDDSGGSYGYTF
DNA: TGTGCCAGCGACGACTCGGGTGGTAGCTATGGCTACACCTTC

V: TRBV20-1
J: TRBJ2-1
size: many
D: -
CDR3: CSAPDWRWDEQFF
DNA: TGCAGTGCCCCGGACTGGCGGTGGGATGAGCAGTTCTTC

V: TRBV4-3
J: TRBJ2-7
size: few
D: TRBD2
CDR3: CASSQVYSGGNEQYF
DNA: TGCGCCAGCAGCCAAGTCTATAGCGGGGGTAACGAGCAGTACTTC

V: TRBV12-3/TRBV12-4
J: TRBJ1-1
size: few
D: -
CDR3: CASSSEGYRPEAFF
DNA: TGTGCCAGCAGTTCGGAGGGATACCGGCCTGAAGCTTTCTTT

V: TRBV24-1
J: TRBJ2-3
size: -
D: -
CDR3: CATSDFFVGTDTQYF
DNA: TGTGCCACCAGTGATTTTTTTGTGGGGACAGATACGCAGTATTTT

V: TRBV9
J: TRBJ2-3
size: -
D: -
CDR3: CASSVVGGAGDTQYF
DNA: TGTGCCAGCAGCGTAGTGGGGGGGGCCGGAGATACGCAGTATTTT

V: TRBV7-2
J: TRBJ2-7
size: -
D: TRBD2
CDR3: CASSWRVAGGFSYEQYF
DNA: TGTGCCAGCAGCTGGCGGGTAGCGGGGGGATTCTCCTACGAGCAGTACTTC

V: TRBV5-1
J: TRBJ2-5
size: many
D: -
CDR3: CASSTGQVERETQYF
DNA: TGCGCCAGCAGCACGGGCCAGGTGGAAAGAGAGACCCAGTACTTC

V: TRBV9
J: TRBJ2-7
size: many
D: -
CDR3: CASSAQTVSEQYF
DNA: TGTGCCAGCAGCGCTCAGACCGTCTCCGAGCAGTACTTC

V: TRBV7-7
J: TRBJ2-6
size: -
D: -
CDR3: CASSLQTSSGANVLTF
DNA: TGTGCTAGCAGCCTACAGACCTCTTCGGGAGCCAACGTCCTGACTTTC

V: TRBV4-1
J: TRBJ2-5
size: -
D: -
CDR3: CASSQHHGGETQYF
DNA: TGCGCCAGCAGCCAACATCACGGCGGCGAGACCCAGTACTTC

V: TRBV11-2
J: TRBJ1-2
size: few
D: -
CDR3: CASSQWDAGNYGYTF
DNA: TGTGCCAGCAGCCAGTGGGACGCCGGCAACTATGGCTACACCTTC

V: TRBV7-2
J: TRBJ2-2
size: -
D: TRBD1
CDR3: CASSLEQGGRELFF
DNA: TGTGCCAGCAGCCTGGAACAGGGGGGACGGGAGCTGTTTTTT

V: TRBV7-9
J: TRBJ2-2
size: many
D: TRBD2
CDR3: CASSFTSVGELFF
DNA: TGTGCCAGCAGCTTTACTAGCGTCGGGGAGCTGTTTTTT

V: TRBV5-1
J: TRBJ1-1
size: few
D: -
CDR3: CASSLSPGVGTEAFF
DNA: TGCGCCAGCAGCTTGAGTCCGGGGGTTGGTACTGAAGCTTTCTTT

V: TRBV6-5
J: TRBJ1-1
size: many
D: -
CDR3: CASSRTQVNTEAFF
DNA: TGTGCCAGCAGTCGGACACAGGTAAACACTGAAGCTTTCTTT

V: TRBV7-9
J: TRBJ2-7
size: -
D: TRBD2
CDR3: CASRRLAGARYEQYF
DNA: TGTGCCAGCAGAAGACTAGCGGGGGCTCGGTACGAGCAGTACTTC

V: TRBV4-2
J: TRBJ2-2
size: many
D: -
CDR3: CASRRQPNTGELFF
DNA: TGTGCCAGCAGGAGGCAGCCGAACACCGGGGAGCTGTTTTTT

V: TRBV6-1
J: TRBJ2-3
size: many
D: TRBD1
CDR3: CASSKQGLDTQYF
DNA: TGTGCCAGCAGTAAACAGGGGTTAGATACGCAGTATTTT

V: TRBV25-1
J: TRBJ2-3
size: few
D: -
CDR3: CASSSFGGTDTQYF
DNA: TGTGCCAGCAGTTCCTTTGGAGGCACAGATACGCAGTATTTT

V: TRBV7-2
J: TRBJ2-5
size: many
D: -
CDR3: CASSFLGGQETQYF
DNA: TGTGCCAGCAGCTTTTTGGGGGGGCAGGAGACCCAGTACTTC

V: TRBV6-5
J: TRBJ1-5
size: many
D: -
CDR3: CASRRHIDQPQHF
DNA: TGTGCCAGCAGACGACACATCGATCAGCCCCAGCATTTT

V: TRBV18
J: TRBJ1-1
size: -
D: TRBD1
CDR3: CASSPQGGPVQAFF
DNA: TGTGCCAGCTCACCACAAGGGGGCCCCGTCCAAGCTTTCTTT

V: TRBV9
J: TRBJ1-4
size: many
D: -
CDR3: CASSKQGRTNEKLFF
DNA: TGTGCCAGCAGCAAGCAGGGGAGGACTAATGAAAAACTGTTTTTT

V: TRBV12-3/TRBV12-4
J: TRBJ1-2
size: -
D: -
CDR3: CASSLELTVQGYTF
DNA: TGTGCCAGCAGTTTGGAGTTAACAGTGCAGGGCTACACCTTC

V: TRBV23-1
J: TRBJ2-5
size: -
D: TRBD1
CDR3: CASSQSAGGKETQYF
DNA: TGCGCCAGCAGTCAATCGGCAGGGGGCAAAGAGACCCAGTACTTC

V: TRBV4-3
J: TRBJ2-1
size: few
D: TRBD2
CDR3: CASSQEPSGGGEQFF
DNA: TGCGCCAGCAGCCAAGAACCTAGCGGGGGCGGTGAGCAGTTCTTC

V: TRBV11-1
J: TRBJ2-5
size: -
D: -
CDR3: CASSGNTGRQETQYF
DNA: TGTGCCAGCAGCGGAAACACAGGGAGGCAAGAGACCCAGTACTTC

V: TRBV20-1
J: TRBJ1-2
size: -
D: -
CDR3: CSARDLGSQTHGYTF
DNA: TGCAGTGCTAGAGATCTAGGTTCCCAAACGCACGGCTACACCTTC

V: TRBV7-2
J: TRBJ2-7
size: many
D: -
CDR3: CASSLLGLGVSYEQYF
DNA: TGTGCCAGCAGCCTCCTAGGACTTGGGGTCTCCTACGAGCAGTACTTC

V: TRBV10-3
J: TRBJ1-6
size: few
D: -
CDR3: CAIRVGDSNSPLHF
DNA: TGTGCCATCAGAGTAGGCGACAGTAATTCACCCCTCCACTTT

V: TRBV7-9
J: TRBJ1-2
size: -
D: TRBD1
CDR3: CASSRQGSGYGYTF
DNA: TGTGCCAGCAGCCGACAGGGGTCGGGCTATGGCTACACCTTC

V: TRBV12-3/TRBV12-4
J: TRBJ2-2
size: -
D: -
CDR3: CASSFNRNTGELFF
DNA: TGTGCCAGCAGTTTCAACCGAAACACCGGGGAGCTGTTTTTT

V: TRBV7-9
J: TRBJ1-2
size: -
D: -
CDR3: CASSPRGVGGYTF
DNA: TGTGCCAGCAGCCCCCGGGGGGTCGGTGGCTACACCTTC

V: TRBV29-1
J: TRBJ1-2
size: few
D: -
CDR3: CSAGGDYGYTF
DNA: TGCAGCGCCGGGGGGGACTATGGCTACACCTTC